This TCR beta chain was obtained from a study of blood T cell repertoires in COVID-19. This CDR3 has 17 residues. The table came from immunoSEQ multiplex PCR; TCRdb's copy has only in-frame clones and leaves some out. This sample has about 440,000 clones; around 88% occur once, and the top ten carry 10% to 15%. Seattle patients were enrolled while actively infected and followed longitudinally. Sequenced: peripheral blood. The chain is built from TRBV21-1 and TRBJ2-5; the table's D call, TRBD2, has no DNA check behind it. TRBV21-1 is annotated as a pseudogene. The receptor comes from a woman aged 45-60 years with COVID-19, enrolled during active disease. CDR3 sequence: CASSAPGTSGPQETQYF. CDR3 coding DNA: TGTGCCAGCAGCGCACCCGGGACTAGCGGGCCTCAAGAGACCCAGTACTTC.